A single sample gave rise to the 32 T cell receptor beta chains below, sequenced in a study of shared clonotypes between healthy human individuals. Profiled with immunoSEQ multiplex PCR; TCRdb holds only in-frame clones, not every one. Of about 2.1 million clones listed, 90% to 95% are singletons. Naive CD8 cells comprised CD45RO-negative, CCR7-positively selected cells, excluding terminally differentiated effector memory CD45RA+ cells. Material for sequencing was naive CD8+ T cells from PBMCs. All receptors come from a man aged 18 to 30 in good health. Some clones in this sample may be carry-over from other donors' samples.

V usage is TRBV27 and J usage is TRBJ2-5; possibly TRBD1 or TRBD2 for D (5 bases each). The CDR3 runs 13 residues. The V end was cut by 3 bases, the J end by 14 bases, with 19 bases between. Germline V gives CDR1 MNHEY, CDR2 SMNVEV (reference sequence). CDR3 in amino acids: CASSFYRGQGLYF. The CDR3 DNA follows: TGTGCCAGCAGTTTCTATCGCGGGCAGGGCCTATACTTC.

For this clone: The same CDR3 also results from other DNA sequences found in this sample. The chain uses TRBV27 and TRBJ2-3; 7 nucleotides agree with TRBD2. V lost 5 bases to trimming and J lost 0 bases; unmatched junction nucleotides: 8. The CDR3 runs 16 residues. Germline CDR1 MNHEY, CDR2 SMNVEV (reference sequence). The DNA for the CDR3 is TGTGCCAGCAGTCCTTCTAGCGGAGAAAGCACAGATACGCAGTATTTT. This sequence encodes CASSPSSGESTDTQYF.

The CDR3 sequence is CATQRDLNRAYEQYF. The CDR3 bases are TGTGCCACCCAACGGGACTTAAATCGAGCCTACGAGCAGTACTTC. The V and J genes are TRBV6-5 and TRBJ2-7; TRBD2 might be the D (6 bases). Trimming cost V 10 bases and J 2 bases, with 21 bases left between them. Germline V gene data show CDR1 as MNHEY and CDR2 as SVGAGI. CDR3 length: 15 amino acids.

The chain has TRBV6-1 and TRBJ1-2; 9 bases fit TRBD1. Trimming took 4 bases from V and 4 from J; bases not matched to a gene: 16. Per the germline V gene, CDR1 is MNHNS and CDR2 is SASEGT. This CDR3 comprises 18 residues. This CDR3 is CASSVRAVGDRAFYGYTF. The CDR3, as DNA: TGTGCCAGCAGTGTTCGCGCCGTTGGGGACAGGGCTTTCTATGGCTACACCTTC.

The genes are TRBV11-2 and TRBJ2-7; 11 bases map to TRBD2. The V segment lost 4 bases and the J segment 6 bases; nucleotides outside the gene matches: 8. The CDR3 extends over 15 amino acids. Looked up from germline, CDR1 is SGHAT and CDR2 is FQNNGV. The CDR3 region has the DNA TGTGCCAGCAGCTGGGATAGCGGGAGGGCCCGCGAGCAGTACTTC. It specifies CASSWDSGRAREQYF. The complete variable domain, with remaining parts taken from reference TRBV11-2 and TRBJ2-7, reads EAGVAQSPRYKIIEKRQSVAFWCNPISGHATLYWYQQILGQGPKLLIQFQNNGVVDDSQLPKDRFSAERLKGVDSTLKIQPAKLEDSAVYLCASSWDSGRAREQYFGPGTRLTVT.

The CDR3: CASSSRVGYNEQFF. The DNA for the CDR3 is TGTGCCAGCAGTTCTAGGGTAGGGTACAATGAGCAGTTCTTC. This chain links TRBV28 with TRBJ2-1; D remains unclear. With 4 bases removed from V and 4 bases from J, the gap between germline ends came to 11 bases. Germline V gives CDR1 MDHEN, CDR2 SYDVKM. The CDR3 has 14 residues.

The genes are TRBV15 and TRBJ2-1; tentatively, D is TRBD1 (6 bases). The V gene lost 1 base and the J gene lost 2 bases, with 9 bases spanning the gap. Germline CDR1 and CDR2: LNHNV and YYDKDF (reference sequence). CDR3 size: 15 residues. CDR3: CATSRGGTTYNEQFF. The CDR3, as DNA: TGTGCCACCAGCAGAGGTGGGACAACCTACAATGAGCAGTTCTTC.

The V call is TRBV14, the J call TRBJ2-5; D unresolved. Germline CDR1 is SGHDN and CDR2 is FVKESK. The CDR3 covers 13 residues. V lost 1 base and J 2 bases, leaving 5 bases between the germline ends. The CDR3 spells CASSQALQETQYF. As DNA, the CDR3 is TGTGCCAGCAGCCAAGCCCTTCAAGAGACCCAGTACTTC.

This sequence joins TRBV27 and TRBJ1-4; the D is unclear. The CDR3 covers 13 residues. The germline V and J ends were trimmed by 5 bases and 7 bases, with 11 bases remaining between them. The germline CDR1 and CDR2 sequences are MNHEY and SMNVEV (reference sequence). CDR3 loop: CASSLLALEKLFF. The CDR3 DNA reads TGTGCCAGCAGTCTACTGGCCCTTGAAAAACTGTTTTTT. The whole variable domain, filled in from reference TRBV27 and TRBJ1-4, reads EAQVTQNPRYLITVTGKKLTVTCSQNMNHEYMSWYRQDPGLGLRQIYYSMNVEVTDKGDVPEGYKVSRKEKRNFPLILESPSPNQTSLYFCASSLLALEKLFFGSGTQLSVL.

This clone came up a few times. The chain links TRBV27 to TRBJ1-5, with D unclear. Trimming cost V 5 bases and J 2 bases, with 4 bases left between them. The CDR3 sequence is 12 residues long. Germline lookup yields CDR1 MNHEY and CDR2 SMNVEV (reference sequence). CDR3 in amino acids: CASSQGNQPQHF. CDR3 nucleotide sequence: TGTGCCAGCAGTCAAGGCAATCAGCCCCAGCATTTT.

The chain has TRBV2 and TRBJ2-7, with TRBD2 matching 8 bases. Trimming at V came to 1 base and at J to 5 bases, leaving 19 bases not matched to a gene. Germline V lookup: CDR1 SNHLY, CDR2 FYNNEI. CDR3 length: 19 residues. The CDR3 protein is CASSEGGDLLAAKMDEQYF. The CDR3 DNA reads as TGTGCCAGCAGTGAAGGGGGGGATTTACTAGCGGCGAAGATGGACGAGCAGTACTTC.

This clone showed up just once. V usage is TRBV7-2 and J usage is TRBJ2-3; 14 positions match TRBD2. Trimming took 5 bases from V and 4 from J; bases not matched to a gene: 8. Germline V gene data show CDR1 as SGHTA and CDR2 as FQGNSA. The CDR3 is 17 residues long. The CDR3 nucleotides are TGTGCCAGCAGCCAGACCGGGACTAGCGGGAGAGCAGATACGCAGTATTTT. Protein sequence: CASSQTGTSGRADTQYF. Full variable domain (missing parts from reference TRBV7-2 and TRBJ2-3): GAGVSQSPSNKVTEKGKDVELRCDPISGHTALYWYRQSLGQGLEFLIYFQGNSAPDKSGLPSDRFSAERTGGSVSTLTIQRTQQEDSAVYLCASSQTGTSGRADTQYFGPGTRLTVL.

V and J are TRBV25-1 and TRBJ2-3, with D unclear. The germline gives CDR1 MGHDK, CDR2 SYGVNS. CDR3 length: 13 amino acids. The germline V and J ends were trimmed by 9 bases and 2 bases, with 12 bases remaining between them. The CDR3 DNA sequence: TGTGCCAGTTGGCATGTGTTCACAGATACGCAGTATTTT. Protein: CASWHVFTDTQYF.

The sample holds one count of this clone. This sequence joins TRBV9 and TRBJ2-5; maybe TRBD2 (6 bases). The V end was cut by 0 bases, the J end by 5 bases, with 14 bases between. Per germline, CDR1 SGDLS and CDR2 YYNGEE. CDR3 length equals 15 residues. The CDR3 coding sequence is TGTGCCAGCAGCGTAGGGTTAGGTCGGGGGGAGACCCAGTACTTC. Amino acid sequence: CASSVGLGRGETQYF.

The chain is built from TRBV5-8 and TRBJ2-4; 8 bases map to TRBD1. CDR3 length: 16 residues. The V gene's germline CDR1 is SGHTS and CDR2 YDEGEE. The V and J ends lost 3 bases and 2 bases, in that order; junction bases with no gene match: 7. CDR3: CASSSDRGWSKNIQYF. The CDR3 DNA sequence: TGTGCCAGCAGCTCAGACAGGGGATGGTCCAAAAACATTCAGTACTTC.

This clone occurred a few times. The chain employs TRBV7-9 and TRBJ1-5; D is unclear. Germline values: CDR1 SEHNR, CDR2 FQNEAQ (reference sequence). V was clipped by 4 bases and J by 7 bases, with 14 bases between them. The CDR3 contains 14 residues. This CDR3 reads CASSSNSGFQPQHF. CDR3 coding DNA: TGTGCCAGCAGCTCCAACTCTGGGTTCCAGCCCCAGCATTTT.

This chain joins TRBV30 and TRBJ2-5; D remains ambiguous. The assigned J gene may be wrong: the sequence end matches TRBJ2-7 better. Germline loops: CDR1 GTSNPN, CDR2 SVGIG (reference sequence). This CDR3 spans 12 amino acids. The CDR3 region is CAWSVAIYEQYF. CDR3 coding DNA: TGTGCCTGGAGTGTAGCCATATACGAGCAGTACTTC.

The DNA for the CDR3 is TGTGCCAGCAGCCAAAGGGGGCAAACAAAAGGCGACTCTAGCACAGATACGCAGTATTTT. Translation gives CASSQRGQTKGDSSTDTQYF. This chain connects TRBV4-2 to TRBJ2-3; 7 bases fit TRBD1. The CDR3 sequence is 20 residues long. J gave up 0 bases and V 2 bases, and 17 bases lay outside the gene matches. Germline V gives CDR1 LGHNA, CDR2 YNFKEQ.

V and J are TRBV11-2 and TRBJ2-1; tentatively, D is TRBD2 (8 bases). This CDR3 has 15 amino acids. Deletions cut 5 bases from V and 8 bases from J, with 19 bases between. The germline V gene encodes CDR1 SGHAT and CDR2 FQNNGV. The DNA of the CDR3 is TGTGCCAGCAGCCATACTAGCGGCAGGGGGGATGAGCAGTTCTTC. Amino acid sequence: CASSHTSGRGDEQFF.

The J gene is TRBJ2-2, the V gene TRBV6-5, with a possible D match to TRBD1 (7 bases). The CDR3 spans 16 residues. Deletions cut 0 bases from V and 8 bases from J, with 16 bases between. CDR1 is MNHEY and CDR2 is SVGAGI in the germline V gene. The CDR3 nucleotides are TGTGCCAGCAGTTACTCGATGGAGGGGGCGGCGGGGGAGCTGTTTTTT. It codes for CASSYSMEGAAGELFF.

This chain uses TRBV19 with TRBJ1-1, with D unclear. Trimming took off 3 bases at V and 0 bases at J, with 11 bases between the two ends. The CDR3 contains 15 residues. Germline lookup yields CDR1 LNHDA and CDR2 SQIVND (reference sequence). DNA for the CDR3: TGTGCCAGTAGTATTATGAGGCGGATGAACACTGAAGCTTTCTTT. This encodes CASSIMRRMNTEAFF. Combining the CDR3 with reference TRBV19 and TRBJ1-1 gives the whole variable domain DGGITQSPKYLFRKEGQNVTLSCEQNLNHDAMYWYRQDPGQGLRLIYYSQIVNDFQKGDIAEGYSVSREKKESFPLTVTSAQKNPTAFYLCASSIMRRMNTEAFFGQGTRLTVV.

The rearrangement uses TRBV25-1 and TRBJ2-5, with TRBD1 matching 8 bases. The trim removed 0 bases at V and 5 bases at J, leaving 14 bases unmatched. CDR3 length: 18 residues. The V gene's germline CDR1 is MGHDK and CDR2 SYGVNS. CDR3 in DNA: TGTGCCAGCAGTGAATATCCAGACAGGGGTGCGTTTGGGGAGACCCAGTACTTC. Its protein is CASSEYPDRGAFGETQYF.

This clone was seen more than once but under ten times. V usage is TRBV4-1 and J usage is TRBJ1-4, with 7 bases identical to TRBD1. V shed 4 bases and J 6 bases; nucleotides not matched to a gene: 8. Germline V gene sequence: CDR1 MGHRA, CDR2 YSYEKL. The CDR3 consists of 15 residues. The CDR3 DNA follows: TGCGCCAGCAGCCGAGAAGGACAGGCCGATGAAAAACTGTTTTTT. It translates to CASSREGQADEKLFF.

This chain connects TRBV27 to TRBJ2-1; TRBD2 aligns across 7 bases. CDR1 and CDR2 (germline): MNHEY, SMNVEV (reference sequence). The CDR3 covers 15 residues. Trimming cost V 2 bases and J 6 bases; bases outside gene matches: 7. CDR3 in DNA: TGTGCCAGCAGTTTAAGCCCCGGGGAGGGCAATGAGCAGTTCTTC. This sequence encodes CASSLSPGEGNEQFF.

This sequence joins TRBV5-4 and TRBJ1-3; maybe TRBD1 (5 bases). Germline V CDR1 and CDR2: SGHNT, YYREEE (reference sequence). The CDR3 contains 14 residues. V gave up 4 bases and J gave up 4 bases, with 12 bases separating them. The CDR3 is CASSGGTFGNTIYF. For the CDR3, the DNA is TGTGCCAGCAGCGGCGGGACCTTCGGAAACACCATATATTTT.

This rearrangement joins TRBV19 to TRBJ2-4, with D possibly called TRBD1 or TRBD2 (6 bases each). Germline V gives CDR1 LNHDA, CDR2 SQIVND (reference sequence). The CDR3 runs 16 residues. The V end was cut by 8 bases, the J end by 3 bases, with 20 bases between. CDR3 in amino acids: CASDHFGGRGKNIQYF. Here the CDR3 DNA reads TGTGCCAGTGATCATTTCGGGGGCCGGGGCAAAAACATTCAGTACTTC. Complete variable domain (other parts from reference TRBV19 and TRBJ2-4): DGGITQSPKYLFRKEGQNVTLSCEQNLNHDAMYWYRQDPGQGLRLIYYSQIVNDFQKGDIAEGYSVSREKKESFPLTVTSAQKNPTAFYLCASDHFGGRGKNIQYFGAGTRLSVL.

J is TRBJ2-2 and V is TRBV11-2, with a possible D match to TRBD1 (6 bases). The V gene lost 6 bases and the J gene lost 7 bases, with 15 bases spanning the gap. CDR1 and CDR2 from the germline V gene are SGHAT and FQNNGV. The CDR3 consists of 14 residues. CDR3 protein: CASSRTASDGELFF. CDR3 DNA sequence: TGTGCCAGCAGTCGGACAGCCTCGGACGGGGAGCTGTTTTTT. The full variable domain, its missing parts supplied by reference TRBV11-2 and TRBJ2-2, is EAGVAQSPRYKIIEKRQSVAFWCNPISGHATLYWYQQILGQGPKLLIQFQNNGVVDDSQLPKDRFSAERLKGVDSTLKIQPAKLEDSAVYLCASSRTASDGELFFGEGSRLTVL.

The chain links TRBV7-9 to TRBJ2-7; 10 nucleotides agree with TRBD2. Germline CDR1 reads SEHNR; CDR2 reads FQNEAQ (reference sequence). The CDR3 contains 14 residues. V lost 3 bases and J lost 6; bases outside the gene matches: 5. CDR3 sequence: CASSFLAGVSEQYF. The CDR3 DNA follows: TGTGCCAGCAGCTTTCTAGCGGGAGTTAGCGAGCAGTACTTC. Combining the CDR3 with reference TRBV7-9 and TRBJ2-7 gives the whole variable domain DTGVSQNPRHKITKRGQNVTFRCDPISEHNRLYWYRQTLGQGPEFLTYFQNEAQLEKSRLLSDRFSAERPKGSFSTLEIQRTEQGDSAMYLCASSFLAGVSEQYFGPGTRLTVT.

The V gene is TRBV2, the J gene TRBJ2-1; 11 bases fit TRBD2. After removal of 6 bases from V and 4 bases from J, the junction contained 11 bases not matched to a gene. This CDR3 spans 17 amino acids. The germline gives CDR1 SNHLY, CDR2 FYNNEI. CDR3 protein: CASRPRILAGGYNEQFF. Written as DNA, the CDR3 is TGTGCCAGCAGGCCTAGGATCCTAGCGGGAGGTTACAATGAGCAGTTCTTC.

This chain uses TRBV30 with TRBJ2-2, with D uncertain. CDR3 length: 15 residues. Trimming took off 0 bases at V and 6 bases at J, with 14 bases between the two ends. CDR1 GTSNPN and CDR2 SVGIG come from the germline V gene (reference sequence). The CDR3 nucleotides read TGTGCCTGGAGTGTAAGGTTACGGGTCCCCGGGGAGCTGTTTTTT. This codes for CAWSVRLRVPGELFF.

In DNA form, the CDR3 reads TGTGCCAGCAGCTTAGTGAGGGCGGCCAAAGAGACCCAGTACTTC. Its translation: CASSLVRAAKETQYF. The J gene is TRBJ2-5, the V gene TRBV11-2, with D possibly being TRBD2 (5 bases). This CDR3 has 15 amino acids. From germline, CDR1 is SGHAT and CDR2 FQNNGV. V lost 1 base to trimming and J lost 3 bases, with 12 bases between them.

V and J are TRBV28 and TRBJ1-2; 8 positions match TRBD1. Per the germline V gene, CDR1 is MDHEN and CDR2 is SYDVKM. The CDR3 spans 15 residues. After removal of 6 bases from V and 7 bases from J, the junction contained 13 bases not matched to a gene. CDR3 amino acids: CASSSNPRGQGGYTF. CDR3 in DNA: TGTGCCAGCAGCTCCAACCCCAGGGGGCAAGGTGGCTACACCTTC.